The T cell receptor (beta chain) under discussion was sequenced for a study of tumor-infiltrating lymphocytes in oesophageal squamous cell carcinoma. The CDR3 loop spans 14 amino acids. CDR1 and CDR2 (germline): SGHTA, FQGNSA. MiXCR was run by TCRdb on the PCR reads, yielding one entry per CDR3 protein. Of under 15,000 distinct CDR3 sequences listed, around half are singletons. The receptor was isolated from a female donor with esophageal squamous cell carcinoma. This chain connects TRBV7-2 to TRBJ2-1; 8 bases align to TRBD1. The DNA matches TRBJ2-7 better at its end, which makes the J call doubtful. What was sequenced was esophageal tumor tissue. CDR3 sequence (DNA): TGTGCCAGCAGCTTAGCCCCGACAGGGGACGAGCAGTACTTC. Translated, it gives CASSLAPTGDEQYF.